The clone carrying this T cell receptor (beta chain) turned up a few times. Antigen: not known. Constant-region reverse primers amplified full-length variable regions, followed by semi-nested Nested Universal Primer A PCR. Each CDR3 protein is one row after TCRdb ran MiXCR on the 5' RACE reads. The sample yields roughly 69,000 distinct CDR3 sequences, about 20% seen once. Germline CDR1 is SGHAT and CDR2 is FQNNGV. The CDR3 covers 13 residues. The germline V and J ends were trimmed by 0 bases and 6 bases, with 6 bases remaining between them. Memory CD4+ cells were defined as CD4+CD45RO+CD25-. General study results and limits: Larger-cohort validation covered only one TCR beta V-J rearrangement.

This receptor was obtained from a female donor with breast cancer. V usage is TRBV11-2 and J usage is TRBJ2-1; D might be TRBD1 (5 bases). The specimen sequenced was memory CD4+ T cells sorted from a lymph node. Subset in this sample: memory CD4+ T cells, CD4+CD45RO+CD25-. The CDR3 DNA is TGTGCCAGCAGCTTAGACAGGGCCAATGAGCAGTTCTTC. Translated: CASSLDRANEQFF.